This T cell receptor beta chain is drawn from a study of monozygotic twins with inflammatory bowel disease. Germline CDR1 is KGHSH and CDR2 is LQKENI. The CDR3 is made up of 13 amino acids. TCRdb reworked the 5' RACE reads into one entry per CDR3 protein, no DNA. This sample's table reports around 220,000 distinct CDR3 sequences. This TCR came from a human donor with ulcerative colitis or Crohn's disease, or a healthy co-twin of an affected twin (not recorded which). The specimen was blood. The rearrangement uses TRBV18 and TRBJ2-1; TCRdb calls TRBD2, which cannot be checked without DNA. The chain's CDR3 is CASSPGLYNEQFF.